These T cell receptor beta chains were read from a single sample in a study of shared clonotypes between healthy human individuals. This table comes from immunoSEQ multiplex PCR, and its TCRdb copy is limited to in-frame clones, with some not included. The sample holds approximately 470,000 clones, over 70% seen once. The sequenced material came from PBMCs. The receptors come from a woman between 40 and 55 years old in good health. Some clones in this sample may be carry-over from other donors' samples. CDR3s include the opening cysteine and the closing phenylalanine or tryptophan. A D gene is named only where the DNA matches it firmly.

d_gene	v_gene	j_gene	CDR3aa	CDR3nt
TRBD1	TRBV11-2	TRBJ2-1	CASSLVPPYRGLKFF	TGTGCCAGCAGCTTAGTTCCCCCCTACAGGGGTCTGAAGTTCTTC
-	TRBV15	TRBJ1-5	CATSRDYDQPQHF	TGTGCCACCAGCAGAGATTATGATCAGCCCCAGCATTTT
TRBD2	TRBV29-1	TRBJ2-1	CSVGPTSGPYNEQFF	TGCAGCGTCGGCCCCACTAGCGGACCTTACAATGAGCAGTTCTTC
TRBD1	TRBV18	TRBJ2-5	CASSGQGEETQYF	TGTGCCAGCTCAGGACAGGGGGAAGAGACCCAGTACTTC
-	TRBV15	TRBJ2-2	CATSPEVGAPVSTGELFF	TGTGCCACCAGCCCTGAGGTGGGGGCCCCCGTATCCACCGGGGAGCTGTTTTTT
-	TRBV7-2	TRBJ1-2	CASSVSGYGYTF	TGTGCCAGCAGCGTGTCGGGGTATGGCTACACCTTC
-	TRBV7-8	TRBJ2-7	CASSLPSYEQYF	TGTGCCAGCAGCTTACCGTCCTACGAGCAGTACTTC
-	TRBV28	TRBJ2-7	CASRKGGSSYEQYF	TGTGCCAGCCGCAAAGGAGGGAGCTCCTACGAGCAGTACTTC
-	TRBV21-1	TRBJ2-7	CASSKQGTFGLYEQYF	TGTGCCAGCAGCAAGCAGGGTACCTTCGGGCTCTACGAGCAGTACTTC
TRBD1	TRBV18	TRBJ2-7	CASSPPTGGYEQYF	TGTGCCAGCTCACCACCGACAGGGGGCTACGAGCAGTACTTC
-	TRBV6-1	TRBJ1-2	CASSEIRVFGYTF	TGTGCCAGCAGTGAAATAAGGGTTTTTGGCTACACCTTC
TRBD1	TRBV7-8	TRBJ1-2	CASSPTGFEGYTF	TGTGCCAGCAGCCCGACAGGGTTCGAGGGCTACACCTTC
TRBD2	TRBV5-6	TRBJ2-7	CASSLGWMSLAGAEQYF	TGTGCCAGCAGCTTGGGGTGGATGTCGCTAGCGGGAGCCGAGCAGTACTTC
TRBD2	TRBV10-2	TRBJ2-1	CASSAAQATSGNNEQFF	TGCGCCAGCAGTGCGGCACAGGCTACTAGCGGAAACAATGAGCAGTTCTTC
-	TRBV6-6	TRBJ2-7	CASSSGASLYEQYF	TGTGCCAGCAGTTCTGGGGCATCCCTCTACGAGCAGTACTTC